What follows is one T cell receptor (beta chain) and its context. Sequencing used immunoSEQ multiplex PCR; TCRdb keeps in-frame clones, though not all of them. The sample includes 45,000 or so clones, 85% to 90% of them seen just once. This entry comes from a study of T cell changes during pregnancy in multiple sclerosis. Trimming cost V 6 bases and J 9 bases, with 6 bases left between them. Germline CDR1 is LNHDA and CDR2 is SQIVND (reference sequence). The CDR3 spans 11 residues. This TCR was recovered from a female donor in good health, enrolled as a control in a pregnancy study. The material sequenced was CD8+ T cells from peripheral blood mononuclear cells, taken after pregnancy. The chain employs TRBV19 and TRBJ2-6; no clear D. CDR3 amino acids: CASSLGNVLTF. DNA for the CDR3: TGTGCCAGTAGCCTAGGCAACGTCCTGACTTTC.